Listed here is a single T cell receptor (beta chain). Antigen specificity is unknown. V was shortened by 6 bases and J by 0 bases, with 12 bases between the two germline ends. The CDR3 runs to 14 residues. Germline V gives CDR1 MNHEY, CDR2 SVGAGI. The template was RNA from unsorted bulk tissue. The library came from three nested PCR rounds adapted from ARM-PCR protocols. From the multiplex PCR reads, TCRdb called clonotypes with MiXCR, one entry per CDR3 protein. This sample has roughly 220,000 distinct CDR3 sequences, with approximately 74% found just once. The entry originates in a study of tumor and adjacent non-tumor tissue in lung cancer. Study in general: Samples averaged about 4.3 million productive TCRbeta reads each. General study points: Tumor TCR diversity, when higher, was linked to shorter survival. TCR diversity was significantly greater in tumor than normal lung tissue.

The rearrangement uses TRBV6-5 and TRBJ2-7; D unresolved. The sequenced sample consisted of lung tumor tissue. The clonotype comes from a man aged 55 to 69 with non-small cell lung cancer. The CDR3 loop is CASSYLAVSYEQYF. CDR3 DNA sequence: TGTGCCAGCAGCTATCTGGCAGTCTCCTACGAGCAGTACTTC.